This T cell receptor beta chain stems from a study of human T cells and chemical hapten exposure. Study context: The sensitizer, 2% DPC, was used on about 2 cm by about 2 cm of upper inner arm skin. The study patch tested 0.01% DPC on the upper back and read results at 6 days.

Comments on this clonotype: Its cognate antigen is unknown.

Attachment of unique molecular identifiers to individual cDNA molecules was performed in the library. TCRdb fed the RACE reads into MiXCR, producing one record per CDR3 protein. The sample includes under 200,000 distinct CDR3 sequences, 25% to 35% of them seen just once. Specified time point: pre-sensitization, week 0. Indicated treatment: therapeutic diphenylcyclopropenone sensitization with weekly scalp DPC. Findings and limits, study-wide: TCRs whose frequency exceeded 1 in 1000 remained the same following DPC sensitization.

Germline V lookup: CDR1 SEHNR, CDR2 FQNEAQ (reference sequence). Trimming cost V 2 bases and J 0 bases, with 10 bases left between them. The CDR3 loop spans 15 amino acids. The input for sequencing was whole blood, taken in connection with sensitization to the hapten diphenylcyclopropenone (DPC). V is TRBV7-9 and J is TRBJ1-1, with D unresolved. The source of this sequence is a woman in her 30s with alopecia areata. Some clones in this sample may be carry-over from other donors' samples. CDR3 amino acids: CASSLSWDLNTEAFF. The CDR3 bases are TGTGCCAGCAGCTTATCATGGGATCTGAACACTGAAGCTTTCTTT.